The 27 T cell receptor beta chains below come from one sample, sequenced in a study of regulatory T cells in long-lasting Graves disease. The TCR beta library used iRepertoire HTBI primers with Arm-PCR amplification of CDR3. From the multiplex PCR reads, TCRdb called clonotypes with MiXCR, one entry per CDR3 protein. The sample has under 450,000 distinct CDR3 sequences; roughly a quarter are singletons. Noted time point: persistent/refractory GD, antithyroid drugs over 5 years with positive TRAb. Extracted RNA from PBMCs served as the source of the TCR library. The sequenced sample was peripheral blood mononuclear cells (PBMCs), obtained when the disease was refractory, from a patient treated with antithyroid drugs. The receptors come from a female donor with Graves disease.

The CDR3 DNA reads TGTGCCAGTAGTACAAACAGGGTCTCGGGCTACACCTTC. It is translated as CASSTNRVSGYTF. The genes are TRBV19 and TRBJ1-2; D perhaps matches TRBD1 (6 bases). The ends were cut back, 4 bases at V and 8 bases at J, with 14 bases in the middle. The germline CDR1 and CDR2 sequences are LNHDA and SQIVND (reference sequence). The CDR3 is 13 amino acids.

This clonotype was observed a handful of times. The gene calls are TRBV28 and TRBJ2-7; 13 nucleotides align to TRBD2. This CDR3 is 16 amino acids long. V trimming: 6 bases; J trimming: 4 bases; junction bases outside the gene matches: 9. Germline CDR1 and CDR2: MDHEN and SYDVKM. CDR3 in amino acids: CASSPHGLAGVYEQYF. CDR3 bases: TGTGCCAGCAGCCCACACGGACTAGCGGGAGTATACGAGCAGTACTTC.

This clonotype was observed a few times. The chain uses TRBV7-9 and TRBJ1-1, with D tentatively TRBD1 (6 bases). CDR1 is SEHNR, CDR2 FQNEAQ, per germline (reference sequence). The CDR3 length is 15 residues. The V end was cut by 3 bases, the J end by 1 base, with 12 bases between. The CDR3 nucleotides are TGTGCCAGCAGCTTCCCCAACAGGGAGAACACTGAAGCTTTCTTT. Its protein is CASSFPNRENTEAFF.

In its sample, this clonotype was seen many times. V gene TRBV28 combines with J gene TRBJ1-2, with D unclear. CDR1 is MDHEN and CDR2 is SYDVKM in the germline V gene. V lost 5 bases, J lost 4 bases, and 14 bases lay in between. The CDR3 runs 14 residues. DNA of the CDR3: TGTGCCAGCAGTCCACCTTGGCGCAGCTATGGCTACACCTTC. This translates into CASSPPWRSYGYTF.

This clonotype showed up just a few times. The rearrangement links TRBV20-1 to TRBJ2-3; D remains ambiguous. CDR1 DFQATT and CDR2 SNEGSKA come from the germline V gene (reference sequence). The CDR3 length is 12 residues. V lost 3 bases and J 2 bases, leaving 6 bases between the germline ends. The CDR3 DNA is TGCAGTGCTAGTGGGGACACAGATACGCAGTATTTT. Its protein product is CSASGDTDTQYF.

A word on this clonotype: Germline is not matched at one junction end, which may reflect a read error. This chain uses TRBV10-3 with TRBJ2-6; tentative D call: TRBD1 (5 bases). In germline, CDR1 is ENHRY, CDR2 SYGVKD. The CDR3 loop spans 15 amino acids. CDR3 sequence: CATTPGSSGANVPTF. DNA of the CDR3: TGTGCCACTACGCCAGGCAGCTCTGGGGCCAACGTCCCGACTTTC.

This clonotype was detected ten times or more. This chain links TRBV12-3 or TRBV12-4 with TRBJ2-1, with 8 bases identical to TRBD1. This CDR3 contains 15 residues. V was clipped by 5 bases and J by 2 bases; unmatched bases: 5. CDR3 protein: CASSQVQGAYNEQFF. The CDR3, as DNA: TGTGCCAGCAGTCAGGTACAGGGGGCCTACAATGAGCAGTTCTTC.

This clonotype was picked up a small number of times. The chain uses TRBV10-3 and TRBJ2-5, with a possible D match to TRBD1 (5 bases). Germline V CDR1 and CDR2: ENHRY, SYGVKD. The ends were cut back, 3 bases at V and 3 bases at J, with 11 bases in the middle. The CDR3 is 14 residues long. The CDR3 DNA is TGTGCCATCAGTGATTTGCAGGGCGAAGAGACCCAGTACTTC. This codes for CAISDLQGEETQYF.

Concerning this clonotype: Possible read error: a much larger clone is one base away. The chain carries TRBV28 and TRBJ2-4; 8 bases line up with TRBD1. The DNA matches TRBJ1-2 better at its end, which makes the J call doubtful. Germline CDR1 is MDHEN and CDR2 is SYDVKM. This CDR3 is 17 amino acids long. CDR3 in DNA: TGTGCCAGCAGTTTACTAGGGGCAGGGGGCTTACTTAATGGCTACACCTTC. Amino acid sequence: CASSLLGAGGLLNGYTF.

To note about this clonotype: Since a much larger clone is just one base distant, this may be a read error. The CDR3 carries no conserved terminal phenylalanine or tryptophan, so it likely arises from a read error. The gene calls are TRBV12-3 or TRBV12-4 and TRBJ2-7; D ambiguous. V was cut by 2 bases and J by 6 bases, with 8 bases left in between. CDR3 length equals 12 residues. This chain's CDR3 is CASSLKGTEQYS. Written as DNA, the CDR3 is TGTGCCAGCAGTTTAAAAGGAACCGAGCAGTACTCC.

This chain links TRBV12-5 with TRBJ1-5, with D perhaps TRBD1 (5 bases). CDR1 and CDR2 from the germline V gene are LGHNT and FRNRAP. This CDR3 has 13 residues. Trimming pared 5 bases from V and 4 bases from J, leaving 9 bases between. The CDR3 DNA follows: TGTGCTAGTGGTGTGGGGGGGAATCAGCCCCAGCATTTT. Encoded protein: CASGVGGNQPQHF.

This chain joins TRBV9 and TRBJ2-7; D is possibly TRBD1 or TRBD2 (6 bases each). The V and J ends lost 0 bases and 5 bases respectively, with 15 bases between them. Germline V CDR1 and CDR2: SGDLS, YYNGEE. The CDR3 is 15 residues long. CDR3 nucleotide sequence: TGTGCCAGCAGCGTAGGAAACAGGGAGGTCCACGAGCAGTACTTC. This translates into CASSVGNREVHEQYF.

The V gene is TRBV7-2, the J gene TRBJ2-7, with unresolved D. V was pared by 1 base and J by 3 bases, with 7 bases between. The germline CDR1 and CDR2 sequences are SGHTA and FQGNSA. The CDR3 spans 13 residues. CDR3 DNA sequence: TGTGCCAGCAGCTTAGAGGCCGACTACGAGCAGTACTTC. As protein: CASSLEADYEQYF.

Ten or more counts support this clonotype. The gene calls are TRBV12-3 or TRBV12-4 and TRBJ2-5; maybe TRBD2 (6 bases). The CDR3 has 15 amino acids. V dropped 2 bases and J dropped 5 bases, with 15 bases sitting between them. CDR3: CASSLLASAVETQYF. The CDR3 DNA follows: TGTGCCAGCAGTTTATTGGCTAGCGCCGTGGAGACCCAGTACTTC.

The chain combines TRBV20-1 with TRBJ1-5, with 9 bases that match TRBD1. CDR1 and CDR2 from the germline V gene are DFQATT and SNEGSKA (reference sequence). V shed 3 bases, J shed 5 bases, and the junction held 2 bases outside the gene matches. The CDR3 length is 13 residues. In DNA, the CDR3 is TGCAGTGCTAGCCGGGACAGGGATCAGCCCCAGCATTTT. It specifies CSASRDRDQPQHF.

This clonotype was seen a handful of times. The genes are TRBV29-1 and TRBJ2-4, with D perhaps matching TRBD2 (5 bases). CDR3 size: 14 residues. The germline V gene has CDR1 SQVTM and CDR2 ANQGSEA. Trimming stripped 4 bases from V and 4 bases from J, with 14 bases between. In DNA, the CDR3 is TGCAGCGTTGGGTTAGGAGGCGGTAAAAACATTCAGTACTTC. Protein: CSVGLGGGKNIQYF.

This clonotype was counted a few times. CDR3 region: CAISGGQKQYF. CDR3 DNA: TGTGCCATCAGTGGGGGACAAAAGCAGTACTTC. V gene TRBV10-3 combines with J gene TRBJ2-7; a weak D match, TRBD1 (6 bases). Trimming took 4 bases from V and 8 from J, leaving 9 bases between them. The CDR3 is 11 residues long. Germline V gives CDR1 ENHRY, CDR2 SYGVKD.

The table lists this clonotype with many counts. The CDR3 DNA is TGTGCCAGCGGAAAGCCGGGACGGTTCTCGGGCTACACCTTC. Amino acids: CASGKPGRFSGYTF. This sequence joins TRBV27 and TRBJ1-2, with a weak D call TRBD1 (5 bases). CDR1 is MNHEY and CDR2 is SMNVEV in the germline V gene (reference sequence). V was trimmed by 8 bases and J by 8 bases, leaving 21 bases between them. This CDR3 has 14 residues.

This chain uses TRBV12-3 or TRBV12-4 with TRBJ1-5; a possible D gene is TRBD1 (5 bases). This CDR3 contains 13 residues. Deletions cut 8 bases from V and 6 bases from J, with 14 bases between. The CDR3 loop is CASGRGGVQPQHF. The CDR3 DNA follows: TGTGCCAGCGGGCGGGGGGGAGTTCAGCCCCAGCATTTT.

The chain uses TRBV5-1 and TRBJ2-1, with 7 bases identical to TRBD1. The CDR3 runs 15 residues. With V trimmed by 4 bases and J by 8 bases, 12 bases remained unmatched. Germline V CDR1 and CDR2: SGHRS, YFSETQ. The CDR3 sequence is CASSLSGQITYEQFF. Here the CDR3 DNA reads TGCGCCAGCAGCCTATCGGGACAGATAACTTATGAGCAGTTCTTC.

This chain joins TRBV7-2 and TRBJ1-1; no clear D. V lost 5 bases and J lost 0, with 7 bases in between. The germline V gene has CDR1 SGHTA and CDR2 FQGNSA. The CDR3 runs to 13 residues. The CDR3 loop is CASSTQMNTEAFF. CDR3 nucleotide sequence: TGTGCCAGCAGCACTCAAATGAACACTGAAGCTTTCTTT.

This clonotype has only a few counts. The chain combines TRBV30 with TRBJ1-6, with D hard to call. The germline gives CDR1 GTSNPN, CDR2 SVGIG (reference sequence). The CDR3 covers 12 residues. V shed 0 bases and J shed 8 bases, with 5 bases lying between them. The CDR3 sequence: CAWSVEDSPLHF. Written as DNA, the CDR3 is TGTGCCTGGAGTGTCGAGGATTCACCCCTCCACTTT.

The rearrangement links TRBV24-1 to TRBJ2-5; D is uncertain. V was cut by 5 bases and J by 6 bases, with 9 bases left in between. CDR1 is KGHDR and CDR2 is SFDVKD in the germline V gene. This CDR3 contains 12 residues. The CDR3: CATSVDTKTQYF. The CDR3 coding sequence is TGTGCCACCAGTGTTGACACAAAGACCCAGTACTTC.

The CDR3 nucleotides are TGTGCCTGGAGTGTACCTGGCGGGCTCTCGGAAGAGACCCAGTACTTC. Amino acids: CAWSVPGGLSEETQYF. The V and J genes are TRBV30 and TRBJ2-5, with a possible D match to TRBD2 (5 bases). CDR3 length equals 16 residues. V was shortened by 0 bases and J by 3 bases, with 17 bases between the two germline ends. Per the germline V gene, CDR1 is GTSNPN and CDR2 is SVGIG (reference sequence).

Many counts were recorded for this clonotype. The chain employs TRBV7-2 and TRBJ2-5; 9 nucleotides line up with TRBD2. Germline CDR1 reads SGHTA; CDR2 reads FQGNSA. The V segment lost 4 bases and the J segment 2 bases; nucleotides outside the gene matches: 2. The CDR3 sequence is 14 residues long. The CDR3 spells CASSSTSGQETQYF. CDR3 coding DNA: TGTGCCAGCAGCTCGACTAGCGGACAAGAGACCCAGTACTTC. Combining the CDR3 with reference TRBV7-2 and TRBJ2-5 gives the whole variable domain GAGVSQSPSNKVTEKGKDVELRCDPISGHTALYWYRQSLGQGLEFLIYFQGNSAPDKSGLPSDRFSAERTGGSVSTLTIQRTQQEDSAVYLCASSSTSGQETQYFGPGTRLLVL.

This clonotype has only a few counts. The genes are TRBV3-1 and TRBJ1-1, with D hard to call. V lost 5 bases to trimming and J lost 5 bases, with 12 bases between them. CDR3 size: 13 residues. Germline loops: CDR1 LGHDT, CDR2 YNNKEL (reference sequence). The CDR3 DNA sequence: TGTGCCAGCAGCACGAGCCAGACGACTGAAGCTTTCTTT. This translates into CASSTSQTTEAFF.

The V and J genes are TRBV19 and TRBJ1-1, with 7 bases fitting TRBD1. The CDR3 contains 12 residues. Germline assignment: CDR1 LNHDA and CDR2 SQIVND (reference sequence). V gave up 7 bases and J gave up 5 bases; unmatched junction bases: 4. The CDR3 protein is CASNNRGTEAFF. CDR3 in DNA: TGTGCCAGTAACAACAGGGGAACTGAAGCTTTCTTT.